This TCR beta chain was found in a study of cytomegalovirus exposure and HLA in healthy donors. General study results and limits: Productive status was seen about 87% or about 30% of the time for most TCR beta V segments in an earlier analysis. Many donors shared some public TCRs, even though most TCR sequences were rare. High sensitivity and specificity were reportedly achieved when the classifier diagnosed cytomegalovirus status.

The CDR3 is 18 residues long. Unmatched junction bases numbered 15, after V lost 4 bases and J lost 3 bases. The germline V gene has CDR1 SGHKS and CDR2 YYEKEE (reference sequence). The PCR used 60 Vbeta and 13 Jbeta primers. This table comes from immunoSEQ multiplex PCR, and its TCRdb copy is limited to in-frame clones, with some not included. Among about 150,000 clones listed, roughly 73% were seen once. About this clone: Antigen specificity is unknown.

The clonotype comes from a woman under 40 in good health and CMV-seronegative. The V and J genes are TRBV5-5 and TRBJ2-3; the match to TRBD1 covers 9 bases. Sequenced material: PBMCs. The DNA for the CDR3 is TGTGCCAGCAGCCAACTTCGACAACAGGGGGCAAGTACAGATACGCAGTATTTT. Translated: CASSQLRQQGASTDTQYF.